The rows below give T cell receptor beta chains drawn from one sample of a study of blood T cell repertoires in COVID-19. The protocol was immunoSEQ multiplex PCR, while the TCRdb copy is restricted to in-frame clones and leaves out a portion. In the table there are some 300,000 clones, around 90% of which are singletons. The sequenced material came from peripheral blood. These receptors all come from a woman aged 40 to 55 with COVID-19, enrolled during active disease. Each CDR3 is given with its conserved first and last residue. The order of the fields is clone size, J gene, V gene, D gene, CDR3 protein, CDR3 DNA. D genes are given only for firm matches. Size tells how often a clone was seen (once, few, many) or the class of an expanded clone, and some rows leave it out.

clone size: -
J gene: TRBJ1-4
V gene: TRBV11-2
D gene: -
CDR3 protein: CASSDIDREKLFF
CDR3 DNA: TGTGCCAGCAGCGATATTGACAGGGAAAAACTGTTTTTT

clone size: -
J gene: TRBJ2-4
V gene: TRBV20-1
D gene: -
CDR3 protein: CSARTENIQYF
CDR3 DNA: TGCAGTGCGCGGACAGAAAACATTCAGTACTTC

clone size: -
J gene: TRBJ1-1
V gene: TRBV4-1
D gene: -
CDR3 protein: CASSQDQGDSEAFF
CDR3 DNA: TGCGCCAGCAGCCAAGATCAGGGCGACAGTGAAGCTTTCTTT

clone size: -
J gene: TRBJ2-6
V gene: TRBV7-9
D gene: -
CDR3 protein: CASSLRRLSAGANVLTF
CDR3 DNA: TGTGCCAGCAGCTTAAGGCGGTTATCCGCTGGGGCCAACGTCCTGACTTTC

clone size: -
J gene: TRBJ2-3
V gene: TRBV6-2/TRBV6-3
D gene: TRBD2
CDR3 protein: CASSRGLAGVSVTRTDTQYF
CDR3 DNA: TGTGCCAGCAGCCGGGGACTAGCGGGAGTATCCGTGACCCGCACAGATACGCAGTATTTT

clone size: -
J gene: TRBJ1-4
V gene: TRBV19
D gene: TRBD1
CDR3 protein: CASGTATNEKLFF
CDR3 DNA: TGTGCCAGCGGGACAGCAACTAATGAAAAACTGTTTTTT

clone size: few
J gene: TRBJ1-5
V gene: TRBV7-2
D gene: -
CDR3 protein: CASSLIDNQPQHF
CDR3 DNA: TGTGCCAGCAGCTTAATAGACAATCAGCCCCAGCATTTT

clone size: -
J gene: TRBJ1-2
V gene: TRBV5-1
D gene: -
CDR3 protein: CASSSRSLDGYTF
CDR3 DNA: TGCGCCAGCAGCTCACGGAGTCTCGATGGCTACACCTTC

clone size: -
J gene: TRBJ2-1
V gene: TRBV24-1
D gene: TRBD1
CDR3 protein: CATSDRQGQGGGGYNEQFF
CDR3 DNA: TGTGCCACCAGTGATCGACAGGGACAGGGTGGAGGGGGATACAATGAGCAGTTCTTC

clone size: -
J gene: TRBJ2-2
V gene: TRBV4-3
D gene: -
CDR3 protein: CASSQDLQGNTGELFF
CDR3 DNA: TGCGCCAGCAGCCAAGATCTGCAGGGGAACACCGGGGAGCTGTTTTTT

clone size: -
J gene: TRBJ1-1
V gene: TRBV6-4
D gene: TRBD1
CDR3 protein: CASSQTGGNTEAFF
CDR3 DNA: TGTGCCAGCAGCCAGACAGGGGGGAACACTGAAGCTTTCTTT

clone size: few
J gene: TRBJ1-5
V gene: TRBV6-5
D gene: TRBD1
CDR3 protein: CASRPTGAGQPQHF
CDR3 DNA: TGTGCCAGCAGACCCACAGGGGCCGGGCAGCCCCAGCATTTT

clone size: once
J gene: TRBJ1-4
V gene: TRBV10-3
D gene: -
CDR3 protein: CAISESDSIRIPELFF
CDR3 DNA: TGTGCCATCAGTGAGTCCGACAGCATAAGGATCCCAGAACTGTTTTTT

clone size: -
J gene: TRBJ2-1
V gene: TRBV30
D gene: -
CDR3 protein: CAWSAAQGRSSYNEQFF
CDR3 DNA: TGTGCCTGGAGTGCCGCGCAGGGGAGAAGCTCCTACAATGAGCAGTTCTTC

clone size: -
J gene: TRBJ2-4
V gene: TRBV21-1
D gene: -
CDR3 protein: CASSKGGLAKNIQYF
CDR3 DNA: TGTGCCAGCAGCAAAGGAGGACTAGCCAAAAACATTCAGTACTTC

clone size: -
J gene: TRBJ2-6
V gene: TRBV19
D gene: -
CDR3 protein: CASSLSRDSGANVLTF
CDR3 DNA: TGTGCCAGTAGTCTATCGAGGGACTCTGGGGCCAACGTCCTGACTTTC

clone size: -
J gene: TRBJ1-5
V gene: TRBV27
D gene: -
CDR3 protein: CASSSSFNQPQHF
CDR3 DNA: -

clone size: -
J gene: TRBJ2-7
V gene: TRBV7-2
D gene: -
CDR3 protein: CASSPLQGTYEQYF
CDR3 DNA: TGTGCCAGCAGCCCCCTTCAGGGAACCTACGAGCAGTACTTC

clone size: few
J gene: TRBJ1-4
V gene: TRBV19
D gene: -
CDR3 protein: CASSNLQVSNEKLFF
CDR3 DNA: TGTGCCAGTAGTAATTTACAGGTCTCCAATGAAAAACTGTTTTTT

clone size: -
J gene: TRBJ1-1
V gene: TRBV19
D gene: -
CDR3 protein: CASSIGNRINTEAFF
CDR3 DNA: TGTGCCAGTAGTATAGGAAACAGGATTAACACTGAAGCTTTCTTT

clone size: -
J gene: TRBJ1-5
V gene: TRBV18
D gene: TRBD1
CDR3 protein: CASSFGQGGQPQHF
CDR3 DNA: TGTGCCAGCTCCTTCGGACAGGGTGGTCAGCCCCAGCATTTT

clone size: few
J gene: TRBJ2-3
V gene: TRBV24-1
D gene: TRBD2
CDR3 protein: CATSDPSVLAGEDTQYF
CDR3 DNA: TGTGCCACCAGTGATCCCTCAGTTTTGGCGGGGGAAGATACGCAGTATTTT

clone size: -
J gene: TRBJ2-5
V gene: TRBV9
D gene: TRBD2
CDR3 protein: CASSVAASSGGETQYF
CDR3 DNA: TGTGCCAGCAGCGTAGCAGCGTCTAGCGGAGGGGAGACCCAGTACTTC

clone size: -
J gene: TRBJ2-7
V gene: TRBV9
D gene: -
CDR3 protein: CASSEAGGQSAIYEQYF
CDR3 DNA: TGTGCCAGCAGCGAAGCCGGGGGACAGTCGGCGATTTACGAGCAGTACTTC

clone size: -
J gene: TRBJ2-3
V gene: TRBV9
D gene: -
CDR3 protein: CASSVLAFTDTQYF
CDR3 DNA: TGTGCCAGCAGCGTTCTAGCCTTCACAGATACGCAGTATTTT

clone size: -
J gene: TRBJ2-1
V gene: TRBV11-2
D gene: -
CDR3 protein: CASASAEQFF
CDR3 DNA: TGTGCCAGCGCTAGCGCCGAGCAGTTCTTC

clone size: -
J gene: TRBJ1-6
V gene: TRBV27
D gene: -
CDR3 protein: CASSFRGGVNSPLHF
CDR3 DNA: TGTGCCAGCAGTTTTAGAGGAGGTGTTAATTCACCCCTCCACTTT

clone size: few
J gene: TRBJ1-2
V gene: TRBV6-5
D gene: -
CDR3 protein: CASRQRLYGYTF
CDR3 DNA: TGTGCCAGCAGGCAGAGGCTCTATGGCTACACCTTC

clone size: -
J gene: TRBJ2-5
V gene: TRBV3-1/TRBV3-2
D gene: TRBD1
CDR3 protein: CASSFRTGDQETQYF
CDR3 DNA: TGTGCCAGCAGCTTTCGGACAGGGGACCAAGAGACCCAGTACTTC

clone size: -
J gene: TRBJ2-1
V gene: TRBV24-1
D gene: TRBD1
CDR3 protein: CATSDADRGYNEQFF
CDR3 DNA: TGTGCCACCAGTGATGCGGACAGGGGGTACAATGAGCAGTTCTTC

clone size: -
J gene: TRBJ1-1
V gene: TRBV18
D gene: TRBD1
CDR3 protein: CASSPPGTGNTEAFF
CDR3 DNA: TGTGCCAGCTCACCACCTGGGACAGGGAACACTGAAGCTTTCTTT

clone size: -
J gene: TRBJ2-1
V gene: TRBV30
D gene: TRBD2
CDR3 protein: CAWSVGTSDYNEQFF
CDR3 DNA: TGTGCCTGGAGTGTAGGGACTAGCGATTACAATGAGCAGTTCTTC

clone size: -
J gene: TRBJ2-3
V gene: TRBV7-8
D gene: -
CDR3 protein: CASSLDITDTQYF
CDR3 DNA: TGTGCCAGCAGCTTAGACATTACAGATACGCAGTATTTT

clone size: -
J gene: TRBJ1-1
V gene: TRBV12-3/TRBV12-4
D gene: -
CDR3 protein: CASSPLIDTEAFF
CDR3 DNA: TGTGCCAGCAGTCCTCTAATCGACACTGAAGCTTTCTTT

clone size: once
J gene: TRBJ1-6
V gene: TRBV7-2
D gene: -
CDR3 protein: CASSPGGNSPLHF
CDR3 DNA: TGTGCCAGCAGCCCTGGGGGCAATTCACCCCTCCACTTT

clone size: -
J gene: TRBJ1-6
V gene: TRBV5-1
D gene: -
CDR3 protein: CASSLGGVGNSPLHF
CDR3 DNA: TGCGCCAGCAGCTTGGGGGGAGTAGGTAATTCACCCCTCCACTTT

clone size: -
J gene: TRBJ1-2
V gene: TRBV7-9
D gene: TRBD1
CDR3 protein: CASSLPRGDYGYTF
CDR3 DNA: TGTGCCAGCAGCTTGCCCAGGGGGGACTATGGCTACACCTTC

clone size: -
J gene: TRBJ1-1
V gene: TRBV28
D gene: -
CDR3 protein: CASSFSGTEAFF
CDR3 DNA: TGTGCCAGCAGCTTCAGCGGAACTGAAGCTTTCTTT

clone size: -
J gene: TRBJ1-1
V gene: TRBV18
D gene: -
CDR3 protein: CASSPGRGVTEAFF
CDR3 DNA: TGTGCCAGCTCACCTGGCAGGGGAGTTACTGAAGCTTTCTTT

clone size: -
J gene: TRBJ2-7
V gene: TRBV12-3/TRBV12-4
D gene: -
CDR3 protein: CASSSYGPYEQYF
CDR3 DNA: TGTGCCAGCAGTAGTTATGGGCCCTACGAGCAGTACTTC

clone size: -
J gene: TRBJ1-2
V gene: TRBV28
D gene: TRBD1
CDR3 protein: CASRGGADGYTF
CDR3 DNA: TGTGCCAGCAGAGGGGGCGCTGATGGCTACACCTTC

clone size: -
J gene: TRBJ2-4
V gene: TRBV6-6
D gene: -
CDR3 protein: CASNANAVIQYF
CDR3 DNA: TGTGCCAGCAATGCCAACGCGGTCATTCAGTACTTC

clone size: -
J gene: TRBJ1-6
V gene: TRBV5-3
D gene: -
CDR3 protein: CARSPLQGTLSNNSPLHF
CDR3 DNA: TGTGCCAGAAGCCCATTGCAGGGCACCCTTTCAAATAATTCACCCCTCCACTTT

clone size: -
J gene: TRBJ2-5
V gene: TRBV5-8
D gene: -
CDR3 protein: CASSLPVSRQTTLQETQYF
CDR3 DNA: TGTGCCAGCAGCTTGCCGGTTTCCAGACAGACGACCCTCCAAGAGACCCAGTACTTC

clone size: -
J gene: TRBJ1-1
V gene: TRBV18
D gene: -
CDR3 protein: CASSPTTALEAFF
CDR3 DNA: TGTGCCAGCTCACCAACGACAGCCCTTGAAGCTTTCTTT

clone size: -
J gene: TRBJ2-4
V gene: TRBV15
D gene: -
CDR3 protein: CATSSPRGGPNKNIQYF
CDR3 DNA: TGTGCCACCAGCAGCCCCCGTGGGGGCCCCAACAAAAACATTCAGTACTTC

clone size: -
J gene: TRBJ1-2
V gene: TRBV5-1
D gene: TRBD1
CDR3 protein: CASSGTGGSFGGYTF
CDR3 DNA: TGCGCCAGCAGCGGGACAGGGGGCTCCTTTGGTGGCTACACCTTC

clone size: -
J gene: TRBJ2-3
V gene: TRBV7-9
D gene: -
CDR3 protein: CASSLRQGSGDTQYF
CDR3 DNA: TGTGCCAGCAGCTTAAGGCAGGGGTCGGGAGATACGCAGTATTTT

clone size: -
J gene: TRBJ1-5
V gene: TRBV2
D gene: TRBD1
CDR3 protein: CASSATGTGGMQQPQHF
CDR3 DNA: TGTGCCAGCTCTGCGACCGGGACAGGGGGAATGCAACAGCCCCAGCATTTT

clone size: -
J gene: TRBJ2-5
V gene: TRBV29-1
D gene: -
CDR3 protein: CSGSFARETQYF
CDR3 DNA: TGCAGCGGGTCCTTTGCTAGGGAGACCCAGTACTTC

clone size: -
J gene: TRBJ2-5
V gene: TRBV19
D gene: -
CDR3 protein: CASSIKVQAGKETQYF
CDR3 DNA: TGTGCCAGTAGTATCAAGGTTCAGGCAGGGAAAGAGACCCAGTACTTC